This entry concerns a single T cell receptor (beta chain). The TCRbeta library incorporated unique molecular identifiers. Each CDR3 protein is one row after TCRdb ran MiXCR on the PCR reads. The sample consists of 600,000 to 700,000 distinct CDR3 sequences, 16% of them appearing once. The entry originates in a study of T-cell reconstitution after alpha-beta-depleted transplantation in children. The V gene end was trimmed by 5 bases and the J gene end by 6 bases; junction bases not matched to a gene: 11. Germline V gene lookup returns CDR1 SEHNR and CDR2 FQNEAQ (reference sequence). The CDR3 length is 16 residues.

This TCR was sampled from a human donor who donated a stem cell graft to a child with acute myeloid leukemia. This chain joins TRBV7-9 and TRBJ2-3; TRBD2 matches 10 bases. The specimen comprised PBMCs from the stem cell graft donor, sampled from the stem cell graft. The CDR3 region has the DNA TGTGCCAGCAGCCGACTAGCGGGCATCTTCAGGGATACGCAGTATTTT. It yields the protein CASSRLAGIFRDTQYF. Full variable domain (missing parts from reference TRBV7-9 and TRBJ2-3): DTGVSQNPRHKITKRGQNVTFRCDPISEHNRLYWYRQTLGQGPEFLTYFQNEAQLEKSRLLSDRFSAERPKGSFSTLEIQRTEQGDSAMYLCASSRLAGIFRDTQYFGPGTRLTVL.